Listed below are T cell receptor beta chains from one sample, sequenced in a study of PD-L1 blockade in urothelial cancer. Clones were sequenced by immunoSEQ multiplex PCR, and TCRdb holds only the in-frame ones, with some missing. This sample has tens of thousands of clones, with over 70% found just once. This material consisted of PBMCs, taken around atezolizumab (anti-PD-L1) treatment. These receptors all stem from a man aged 55 to 70 with urothelial cancer. CDR3s leave out the opening cysteine and the closing phenylalanine or tryptophan. Fields, in order: D gene, V gene, CDR3 length, CDR3 protein. D genes are given only for firm matches.

d_call: -; v_call: TRBV2; cdr3_length: 12; cdr3_aa: ASSPAGLYYEQY
d_call: -; v_call: TRBV28; cdr3_length: 11; cdr3_aa: ASSPGTNEKLF
d_call: -; v_call: TRBV19; cdr3_length: 12; cdr3_aa: ASRETGFSSPLH
d_call: TRBD1; v_call: TRBV28; cdr3_length: 14; cdr3_aa: ASSLFRGTGTGELF
d_call: TRBD1; v_call: TRBV5-4; cdr3_length: 12; cdr3_aa: ASSPGQGETEAF
d_call: TRBD2; v_call: TRBV28; cdr3_length: 14; cdr3_aa: ASSPSRGAGGHEQY
d_call: -; v_call: TRBV9; cdr3_length: 13; cdr3_aa: ASSALIDRLETQY
d_call: TRBD2; v_call: TRBV7-6; cdr3_length: 16; cdr3_aa: ASSLEQVGLAGVHEQF
d_call: -; v_call: TRBV6-5; cdr3_length: 12; cdr3_aa: ASSPGAYHEKLF
d_call: -; v_call: TRBV7-2; cdr3_length: 13; cdr3_aa: ASSRIPGTSNEQF